The clone carrying this T cell receptor beta chain was counted at least ten times. Its antigen is not identified. This sequence may be a read error, since a much larger clone differs from it by one base. The data are from a study of CD8+CD57+ T cells in acquired aplastic anemia. At the level of the study: Average DNA yield from sorted CD4+ and CD8+ cells was approximately 3.2 ug.

Genomic DNA provided the template from which TCR beta VDJ and CDR3 profiles were obtained. TCRdb independently ran MiXCR on the reads; one entry per CDR3 protein. The sample has more than 150,000 distinct CDR3 sequences; about half are singletons. Study observations and caveats: Significant differences in CD8+ Simpson's diversity were not observed between patients and controls. Almost 30 sequences, all CD8+ CDR3, were shared between patients and controls.

An expansion of CD8+CD57+ cells by flow cytometry had been shown in patients chosen for sequencing. The enrolled patients all had severe acquired aplastic anemia. The CDR3 is made up of 13 amino acids. The rearrangement uses TRBV12-3 or TRBV12-4 and TRBJ2-7; D unresolved. Sequencing was performed on sorted CD4+, CD8+, or CD8+CD57+ T cells (not recorded which) from PBMCs. The clonotype comes from a human donor with aplastic anemia. The CDR3 region is CASSGSTAYEQCF. In DNA, the CDR3 is TGTGCCAGCAGCGGATCGACGGCCTACGAGCAGTGCTTC.